This is a list of T cell receptor beta chains from one sample in a study of T cells expressing NK-cell markers. Following a re-call of the 5' RACE reads, TCRdb has one entry per CDR3 protein and lacks DNA. Found here are about 460,000 distinct CDR3 sequences; the top ten clones hold approximately 1.5%. Sequencing input: blood T cells: a sorted CD56 or NKG2C T cell subset, CD4+ or CD8+ T cells, or bulk PBMC T cells (not recorded which). All receptors come from a woman aged 45-59 years in good health. CDR3s include the opening cysteine and the closing phenylalanine or tryptophan.

v_call	j_call	cdr3_aa
TRBV10-3	TRBJ1-1	CAISARGADSGTEAFF
TRBV5-1	TRBJ1-6	CASSEDSRGALHF
TRBV15	TRBJ2-3	CATSRRDLLDTQYF
TRBV6-5	TRBJ1-2	CASRSGALGYTF
TRBV6-6	TRBJ2-7	CASSFRTSGRSYEQYF
TRBV5-1	TRBJ2-5	CASSLAWGADGETQYF
TRBV9	TRBJ2-5	CASSVSPSVEETQYF
TRBV24-1	TRBJ2-3	CATSDRRPGSDTQYF
TRBV20-1	TRBJ2-2	CSARPSGRTNTGELFF
TRBV5-6	TRBJ2-1	CASSLKAGVQFF
TRBV5-1	TRBJ2-2	CASSRLAGTNTGELFF
TRBV20-1	TRBJ2-5	CSAGTPSDTQYF
TRBV7-2	TRBJ2-1	CASTLLLAGYEQFF
TRBV12-3/TRBV12-4	TRBJ1-1	CASKTGGRAFF
TRBV24-1	TRBJ2-3	CATSDLPARGGGLDTQYF
TRBV7-6	TRBJ1-3	CASSFQLLGSGNTIYF
TRBV24-1	TRBJ2-2	CATSQAGVSTGELFF